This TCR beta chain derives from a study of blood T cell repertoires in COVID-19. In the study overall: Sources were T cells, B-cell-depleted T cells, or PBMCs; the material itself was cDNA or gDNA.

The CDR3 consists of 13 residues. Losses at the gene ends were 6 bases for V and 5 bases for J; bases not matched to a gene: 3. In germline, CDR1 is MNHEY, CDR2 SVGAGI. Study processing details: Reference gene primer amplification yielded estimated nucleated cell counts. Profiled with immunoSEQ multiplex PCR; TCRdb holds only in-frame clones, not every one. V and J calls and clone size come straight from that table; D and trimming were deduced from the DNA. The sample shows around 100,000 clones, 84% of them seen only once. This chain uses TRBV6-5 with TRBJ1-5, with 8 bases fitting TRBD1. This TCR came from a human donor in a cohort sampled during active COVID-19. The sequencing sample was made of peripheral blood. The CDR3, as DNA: TGTGCCAGCAGCGACAGGGGTGATCAGCCCCAGCATTTT. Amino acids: CASSDRGDQPQHF.